This T cell receptor (beta chain) was observed in a study of regulatory T cells in long-lasting Graves disease. Germline-derived CDR1 and CDR2 are MNHGY and SVAAGI. This CDR3 is 11 amino acids long. The germline V and J ends were trimmed by 3 bases and 14 bases, with 13 bases remaining between them. This clonotype is a singleton in its sample. Its antigen is still unknown. Documented time point: newly diagnosed GD, antithyroid drugs for less than 3 months. The TCR library was prepared using RNA isolated from PBMCs. The study, taken as a whole, reports: Accuracy might have suffered from few samples.

Both iRepertoire HTBI primers and Arm-PCR of CDR3 regions were used to build the TCR beta libraries. TCRdb re-called the multiplex PCR reads through MiXCR, storing one row per CDR3 protein. The data contain about 500,000 distinct CDR3 sequences, about 16% of them singletons. The same sample was also studied in work on T cells in Graves' hyperthyroidism and ophthalmopathy. This second report adds: The HTBI primer set drove a first-round RT-PCR of the TCR CDR3.

The chain recombines TRBV6-9 with TRBJ1-2; possible D gene TRBD1, 5 bases. Sequencing used peripheral blood mononuclear cells (PBMCs), obtained at new diagnosis, from a patient treated with antithyroid drugs. This receptor was obtained from a man aged 35 to 55 with Graves disease. The CDR3 nucleotides read TGTGCCAGCAGTTACGGGGCAGGGAGTACCTTC. This sequence encodes CASSYGAGSTF.